This TCR beta chain was profiled in a study of chemoradiotherapy in HPV16-positive cancers. The method was immunoSEQ multiplex PCR; TCRdb's version includes in-frame clones alone and lacks a portion of them. The table records some 29,000 clones, over 90% of them present only once. Repertoires were sampled repeatedly during chemoradiotherapy. Germline loops: CDR1 MNHNY, CDR2 SVGAGI (reference sequence). This CDR3 comprises 16 residues. Deletions cut 2 bases from V and 2 bases from J, with 13 bases between. Here the sequenced sample was blood, taken from a patient who underwent chemoradiotherapy. The receptor's source is a human donor with HPV-associated anogenital cancer. The rearrangement uses TRBV6-6 and TRBJ2-1; D is unresolved. CDR3 nucleotide sequence: TGTGCCAGCAGTTACAATAGGAGACAAACCTACAATGAGCAGTTCTTC. This codes for CASSYNRRQTYNEQFF.